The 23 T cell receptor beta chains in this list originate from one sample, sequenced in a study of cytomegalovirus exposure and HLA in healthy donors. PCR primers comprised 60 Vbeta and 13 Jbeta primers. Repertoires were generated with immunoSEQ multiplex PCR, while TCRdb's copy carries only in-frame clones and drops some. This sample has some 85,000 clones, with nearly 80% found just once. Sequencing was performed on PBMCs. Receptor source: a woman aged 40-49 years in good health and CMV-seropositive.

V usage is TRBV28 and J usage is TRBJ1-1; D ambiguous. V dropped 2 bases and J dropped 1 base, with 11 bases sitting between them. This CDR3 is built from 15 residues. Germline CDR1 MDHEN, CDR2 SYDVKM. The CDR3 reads CASSLRGVRNTEAFF. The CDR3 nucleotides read TGTGCCAGCAGTTTACGCGGGGTCCGGAACACTGAAGCTTTCTTT.

In DNA form, the CDR3 reads TGTGCCAGCAGCCCGGGACTAGCGGGATTGGGGCGAGAGACCCAGTACTTC. Its translation is CASSPGLAGLGRETQYF. The chain couples TRBV7-9 to TRBJ2-5, with 13 bases fitting TRBD2. Germline assignment: CDR1 SEHNR and CDR2 FQNEAQ (reference sequence). The junction had 10 bases not matched to a gene; V was cut back by 5 bases and J by 4 bases. This CDR3 comprises 17 residues.

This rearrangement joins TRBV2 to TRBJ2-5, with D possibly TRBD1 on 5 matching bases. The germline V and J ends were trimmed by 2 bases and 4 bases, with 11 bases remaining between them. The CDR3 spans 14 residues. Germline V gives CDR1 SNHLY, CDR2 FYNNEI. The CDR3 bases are TGTGCCAGCAGTGAATTACAGGCTGCAGAGACCCAGTACTTC. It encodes CASSELQAAETQYF.

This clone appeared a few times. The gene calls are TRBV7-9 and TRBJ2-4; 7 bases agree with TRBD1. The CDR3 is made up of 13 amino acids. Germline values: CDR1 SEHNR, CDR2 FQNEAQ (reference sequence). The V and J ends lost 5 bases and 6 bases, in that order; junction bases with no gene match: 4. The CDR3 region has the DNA TGTGCCAGCAGCCTAGGGACAGTAAACATTCAGTACTTC. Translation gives CASSLGTVNIQYF.

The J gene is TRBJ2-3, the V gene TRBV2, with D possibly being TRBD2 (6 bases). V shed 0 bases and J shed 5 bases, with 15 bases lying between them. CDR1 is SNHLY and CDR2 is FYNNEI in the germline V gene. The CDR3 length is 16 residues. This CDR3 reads CASSEASGGNLDTQYF. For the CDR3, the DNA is TGTGCCAGCAGTGAAGCGTCCGGGGGAAACTTAGATACGCAGTATTTT.

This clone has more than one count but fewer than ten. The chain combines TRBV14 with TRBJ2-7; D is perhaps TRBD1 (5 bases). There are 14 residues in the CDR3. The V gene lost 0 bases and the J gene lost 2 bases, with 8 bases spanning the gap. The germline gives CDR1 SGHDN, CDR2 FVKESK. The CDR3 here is CASSQEGPAYEQYF. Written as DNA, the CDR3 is TGTGCCAGCAGCCAAGAGGGGCCAGCCTACGAGCAGTACTTC.

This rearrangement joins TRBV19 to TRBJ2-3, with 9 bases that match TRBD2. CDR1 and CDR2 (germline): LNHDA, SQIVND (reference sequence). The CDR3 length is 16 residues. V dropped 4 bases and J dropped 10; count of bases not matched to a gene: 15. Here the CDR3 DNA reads TGTGCCAGTAGTACCCCGGTTGGTAGCGGGAGTAGTCCGCAGTATTTT. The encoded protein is CASSTPVGSGSSPQYF.

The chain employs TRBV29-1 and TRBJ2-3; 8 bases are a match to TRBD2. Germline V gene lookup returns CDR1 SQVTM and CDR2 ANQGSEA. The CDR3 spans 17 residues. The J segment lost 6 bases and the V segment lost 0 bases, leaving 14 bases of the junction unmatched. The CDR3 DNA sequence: TGCAGCGTTGAAGATCTTGGGACTAGAGGATTTTACGATACGCAGTATTTT. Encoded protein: CSVEDLGTRGFYDTQYF.

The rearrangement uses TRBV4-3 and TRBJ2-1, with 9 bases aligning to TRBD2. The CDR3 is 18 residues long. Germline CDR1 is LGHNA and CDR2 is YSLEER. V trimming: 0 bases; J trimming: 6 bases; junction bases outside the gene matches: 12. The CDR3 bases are TGCGCCAGCAGCCAAGATCTCTGGGCTAGCGGGAAGAGCAATGAGCAGTTCTTC. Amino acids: CASSQDLWASGKSNEQFF.

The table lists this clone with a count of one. The CDR3 loop is CASSVGDLARWGTDTQYF. DNA for the CDR3: TGTGCCAGCAGCGTAGGGGACTTAGCGAGGTGGGGCACAGATACGCAGTATTTT. The chain employs TRBV9 and TRBJ2-3; tentatively, D is TRBD2 (6 bases). CDR1 SGDLS and CDR2 YYNGEE come from the germline V gene. The V and J ends lost 0 bases and 1 base respectively, with 18 bases between them. This CDR3 has 18 residues.

In nucleotides, the CDR3 is TGTGCCAGCAGCACCGATTCAGGGGGCGATTCACCCCTCCACTTT. Translating it yields CASSTDSGGDSPLHF. This chain links TRBV5-6 with TRBJ1-6; 8 positions match TRBD1. The CDR3 totals 15 residues. The J segment lost 8 bases and the V segment lost 4 bases, leaving 8 bases of the junction unmatched. Germline V lookup: CDR1 SGHDT, CDR2 YYEEEE.

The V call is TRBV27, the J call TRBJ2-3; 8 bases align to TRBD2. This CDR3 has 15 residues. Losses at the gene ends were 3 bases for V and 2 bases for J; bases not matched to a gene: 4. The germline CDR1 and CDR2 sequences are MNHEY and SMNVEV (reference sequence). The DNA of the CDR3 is TGTGCCAGCAGTTTTGCGGGAGGAACCACAGATACGCAGTATTTT. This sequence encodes CASSFAGGTTDTQYF.

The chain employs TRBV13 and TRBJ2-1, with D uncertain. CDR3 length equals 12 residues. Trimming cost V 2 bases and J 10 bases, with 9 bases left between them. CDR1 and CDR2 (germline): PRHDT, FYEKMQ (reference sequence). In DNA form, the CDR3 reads TGTGCCAGCAGCTTATTGGCGGCGGAGCAGTTCTTC. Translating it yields CASSLLAAEQFF. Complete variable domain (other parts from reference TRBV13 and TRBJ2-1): AAGVIQSPRHLIKEKRETATLKCYPIPRHDTVYWYQQGPGQDPQFLISFYEKMQSDKGSIPDRFSAQQFSDYHSELNMSSLELGDSALYFCASSLLAAEQFFGPGTRLTVL.

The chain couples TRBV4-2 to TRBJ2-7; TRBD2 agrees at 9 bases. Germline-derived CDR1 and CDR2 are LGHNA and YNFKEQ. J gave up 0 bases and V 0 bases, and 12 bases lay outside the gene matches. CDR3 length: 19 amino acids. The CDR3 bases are TGTGCCAGCAGCCAAGATCGGGTAGCGGGAGCCGCTAACTCCTACGAGCAGTACTTC. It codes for CASSQDRVAGAANSYEQYF.

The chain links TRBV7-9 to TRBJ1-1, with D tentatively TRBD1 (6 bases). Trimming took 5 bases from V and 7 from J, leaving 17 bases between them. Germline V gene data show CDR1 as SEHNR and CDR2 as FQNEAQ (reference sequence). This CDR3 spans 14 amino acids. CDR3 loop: CASSREQGRDEAFF. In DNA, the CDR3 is TGTGCCAGCAGCCGCGAACAGGGTCGGGATGAAGCTTTCTTT.

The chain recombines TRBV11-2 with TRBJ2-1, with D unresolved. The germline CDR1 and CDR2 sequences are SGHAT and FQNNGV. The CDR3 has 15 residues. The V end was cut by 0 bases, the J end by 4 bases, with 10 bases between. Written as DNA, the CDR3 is TGTGCCAGCAGCTTAGACATAGAAAATTACAATGAGCAGTTCTTC. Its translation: CASSLDIENYNEQFF.

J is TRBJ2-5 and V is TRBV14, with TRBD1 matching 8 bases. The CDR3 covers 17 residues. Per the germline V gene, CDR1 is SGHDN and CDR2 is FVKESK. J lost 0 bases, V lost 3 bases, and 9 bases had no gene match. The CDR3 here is CASSHRDRGQYQETQYF. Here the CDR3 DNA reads TGTGCCAGCAGCCATCGAGACAGGGGTCAGTACCAAGAGACCCAGTACTTC.

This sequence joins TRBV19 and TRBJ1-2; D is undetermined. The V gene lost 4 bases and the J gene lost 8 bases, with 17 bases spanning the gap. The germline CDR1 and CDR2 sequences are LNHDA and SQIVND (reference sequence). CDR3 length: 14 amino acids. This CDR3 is CASSSPNSLGGYTF. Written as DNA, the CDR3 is TGTGCCAGTAGTAGCCCGAACAGCCTTGGAGGCTACACCTTC. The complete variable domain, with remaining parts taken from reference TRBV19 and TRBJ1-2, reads DGGITQSPKYLFRKEGQNVTLSCEQNLNHDAMYWYRQDPGQGLRLIYYSQIVNDFQKGDIAEGYSVSREKKESFPLTVTSAQKNPTAFYLCASSSPNSLGGYTFGSGTRLTVV.

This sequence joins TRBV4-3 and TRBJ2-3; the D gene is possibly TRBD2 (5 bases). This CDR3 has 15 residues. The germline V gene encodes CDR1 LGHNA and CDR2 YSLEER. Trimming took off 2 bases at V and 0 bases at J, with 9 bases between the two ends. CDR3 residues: CASSQIRGSTDTQYF. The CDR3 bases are TGCGCCAGCAGCCAAATCAGAGGGAGCACAGATACGCAGTATTTT.

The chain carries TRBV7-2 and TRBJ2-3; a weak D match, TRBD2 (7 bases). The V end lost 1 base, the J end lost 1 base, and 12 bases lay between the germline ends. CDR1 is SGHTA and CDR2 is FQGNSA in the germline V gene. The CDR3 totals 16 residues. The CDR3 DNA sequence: TGTGCCAGCAGCTTAGTGGGGGGGCGGGGCACAGATACGCAGTATTTT. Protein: CASSLVGGRGTDTQYF.

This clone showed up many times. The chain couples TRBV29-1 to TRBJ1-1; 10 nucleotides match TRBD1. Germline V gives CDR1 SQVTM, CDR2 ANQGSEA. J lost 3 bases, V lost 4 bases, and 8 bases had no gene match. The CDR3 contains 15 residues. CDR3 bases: TGCAGCGTTGCGGCCGGACAGGGGGGTTACACTGAAGCTTTCTTT. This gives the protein CSVAAGQGGYTEAFF.

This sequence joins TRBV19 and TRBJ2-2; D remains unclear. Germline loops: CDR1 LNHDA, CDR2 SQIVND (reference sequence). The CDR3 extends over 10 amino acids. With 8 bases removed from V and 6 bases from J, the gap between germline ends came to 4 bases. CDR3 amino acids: CASGPGELFF. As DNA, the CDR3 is TGTGCCAGTGGCCCCGGGGAGCTGTTTTTT.

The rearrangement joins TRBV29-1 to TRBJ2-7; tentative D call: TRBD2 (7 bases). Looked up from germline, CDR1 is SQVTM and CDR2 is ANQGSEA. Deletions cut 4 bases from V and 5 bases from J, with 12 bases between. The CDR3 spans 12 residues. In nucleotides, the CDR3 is TGCAGCGTTGGGAGGGGGGGGGACGAGCAGTACTTC. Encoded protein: CSVGRGGDEQYF.